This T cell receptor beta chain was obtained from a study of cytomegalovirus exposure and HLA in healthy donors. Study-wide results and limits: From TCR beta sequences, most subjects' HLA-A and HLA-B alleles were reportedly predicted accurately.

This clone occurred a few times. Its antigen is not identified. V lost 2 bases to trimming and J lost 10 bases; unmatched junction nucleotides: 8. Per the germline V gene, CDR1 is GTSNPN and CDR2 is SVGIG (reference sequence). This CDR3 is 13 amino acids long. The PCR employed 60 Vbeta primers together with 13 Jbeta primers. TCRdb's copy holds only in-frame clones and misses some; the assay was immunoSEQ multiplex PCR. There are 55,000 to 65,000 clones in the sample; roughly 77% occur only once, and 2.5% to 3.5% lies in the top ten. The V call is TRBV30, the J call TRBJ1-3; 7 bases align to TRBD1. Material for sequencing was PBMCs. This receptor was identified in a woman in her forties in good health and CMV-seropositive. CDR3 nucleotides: TGTGCCTGGAGTCAACGGACAGGAGGAACCATATATTTT. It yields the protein CAWSQRTGGTIYF.